What follows are 32 T cell receptor beta chains derived from one specimen sequenced in a study of T cells in Graves' hyperthyroidism and ophthalmopathy. RNA transcripts served as the template for amplifying TCR beta CDR3 regions. TCR CDR3 underwent first-round RT-PCR with the HTBI primer set. TCRdb reprocessed the multiplex PCR reads via MiXCR and lists one record per CDR3 protein. This sample yields 400,000 to 450,000 distinct CDR3 sequences, of which 14% to 15% are seen a single time; less than 15% belongs to the top ten. The sequenced sample was blood. Receptors were obtained from a man aged 18 to 30 with Graves' ophthalmopathy.

This clonotype was detected many times. The chain has TRBV28 and TRBJ2-2; D remains unclear. Germline-derived CDR1 and CDR2 are MDHEN and SYDVKM. The CDR3 loop spans 14 amino acids. V lost 2 bases and J lost 3, with 7 bases in between. In nucleotides, the CDR3 is TGTGCCAGCAGTTTAAGGTCTTACACCGGGGAGCTGTTTTTT. Translating gives CASSLRSYTGELFF.

This clonotype was picked up a small number of times. A read error may explain this, as a much larger clone is one base away. This sequence joins TRBV7-8 and TRBJ2-7; 8 bases are shared with TRBD1. Trimming at V came to 1 base and at J to 6 bases, leaving 11 bases not matched to a gene. The CDR3 has 16 residues. Per germline, CDR1 SGHVS and CDR2 FQNEAQ. CDR3 residues: CASSLGGTGYLSEQYF. DNA of the CDR3: TGTGCCAGCAGCTTAGGCGGGACAGGCTACCTCAGCGAGCAGTACTTC.

This sequence joins TRBV5-1 and TRBJ2-1; 12 nucleotides align to TRBD2. V lost 0 bases and J lost 4; bases outside the gene matches: 8. Germline lookup yields CDR1 SGHRS and CDR2 YFSETQ. CDR3 size: 18 residues. CDR3 nucleotide sequence: TGCGCCAGCAGCTTGGTGGCTAGCGGGAGGGCCATTTACAATGAGCAGTTCTTC. As protein: CASSLVASGRAIYNEQFF.

This clonotype was counted many times. The chain employs TRBV30 and TRBJ1-1; D is undetermined. The CDR3 loop spans 11 amino acids. Germline CDR1 and CDR2: GTSNPN and SVGIG (reference sequence). Trimming shortened V by 8 bases and J by 0 bases, and 7 bases separated the two germline ends. This CDR3 reads CALELNTEAFF. As DNA, the CDR3 is TGTGCCCTAGAATTGAACACTGAAGCTTTCTTT. The variable domain in full, with the rest retrieved from reference TRBV30 and TRBJ1-1, is SQTIHQWPATLVQPVGSPLSLECTVEGTSNPNLYWYRQAAGRGLQLLFYSVGIGQISSEVPQNLSASRPQDRQFILSSKKLLLSDSGFYLCALELNTEAFFGQGTRLTVV.

There are many counts of this clonotype. This rearrangement joins TRBV7-8 to TRBJ2-7, with 10 bases that match TRBD2. From germline, CDR1 is SGHVS and CDR2 FQNEAQ. V was clipped by 1 base and J by 7 bases; unmatched bases: 10. The CDR3 has 16 amino acids. This chain's CDR3 is CASSLGTSGTRIEQYF. As DNA, the CDR3 is TGTGCCAGCAGCTTAGGGACTAGCGGTACCCGGATTGAGCAGTACTTC.

Note on this clonotype: A much larger clonotype is one base distant, so this may be a read error. The chain combines TRBV6-1 with TRBJ2-1; no firm D call. The CDR3 loop spans 15 amino acids. Deletions cut 4 bases from V and 12 bases from J, with 22 bases between. Germline V gene sequence: CDR1 MNHNS, CDR2 SASEGT. The CDR3 reads CASSVEGSGYDGQFF. Here the CDR3 DNA reads TGTGCCAGCAGTGTAGAAGGGTCGGGTTACGATGGGCAGTTCTTC.

This clonotype came up a few times. V usage is TRBV10-1 and J usage is TRBJ1-2; the match to TRBD1 covers 11 bases. The CDR3 is 15 amino acids. Per germline, CDR1 WNHNN and CDR2 SYGVQD (reference sequence). The trim removed 6 bases at V and 8 bases at J, leaving 11 bases unmatched. CDR3 residues: CASSKYGQGAEGYTF. CDR3 nucleotides: TGCGCCAGCAGCAAGTATGGACAGGGGGCAGAGGGCTACACCTTC.

This clonotype appeared many times. This chain uses TRBV20-1 with TRBJ2-1; 8 nucleotides line up with TRBD2. This CDR3 region has 15 residues. CDR1 DFQATT and CDR2 SNEGSKA come from the germline V gene (reference sequence). J was trimmed by 10 bases and V by 0 bases; bases with no gene match: 11. Here the CDR3 DNA reads TGCAGTGCTAGAGAAGCGGGAGCGGCTATAATGGAGCAGTTCTTC. Amino acid sequence: CSAREAGAAIMEQFF.

The rearrangement joins TRBV14 to TRBJ1-1, with D unresolved. Germline V gene data show CDR1 as SGHDN and CDR2 as FVKESK. This CDR3 has 13 residues. V shed 1 base and J shed 5 bases, with 8 bases lying between them. CDR3 nucleotides: TGTGCCAGCAGCCAAGGGTGGTCTACTGAAGCTTTCTTT. Translating gives CASSQGWSTEAFF.

This clonotype has a count of ten or more. J is TRBJ2-3 and V is TRBV15, with 7 bases aligning to TRBD2. Losses at the gene ends were 0 bases for V and 0 bases for J; bases not matched to a gene: 6. CDR1 is LNHNV, CDR2 YYDKDF, per germline (reference sequence). CDR3 size: 17 residues. The CDR3 region is CATSREGRGSSTDTQYF. In nucleotides, the CDR3 is TGTGCCACCAGCAGAGAAGGGCGGGGGAGTAGCACAGATACGCAGTATTTT.

This clonotype was observed at least ten times. The chain has TRBV7-6 and TRBJ1-1, with D tentatively TRBD1 (5 bases). The V gene lost 3 bases and the J gene lost 1 base, with 12 bases spanning the gap. There are 15 residues in the CDR3. CDR1 is SGHVS and CDR2 is FNYEAQ in the germline V gene. The CDR3 bases are TGTGCCAGCAGCTTTTCCCCGGGGGGGAACACTGAAGCTTTCTTT. Its protein is CASSFSPGGNTEAFF.

This clonotype was detected many times. CDR3 amino acids: CASSLGVGTGSEAFF. CDR3 in DNA: TGTGCCAGCAGCTTAGGCGTAGGCACCGGATCTGAAGCTTTCTTT. This sequence joins TRBV11-2 and TRBJ1-1; D remains ambiguous. The V end lost 1 base, the J end lost 6 bases, and 15 bases lay between the germline ends. Per the germline V gene, CDR1 is SGHAT and CDR2 is FQNNGV. The CDR3 is 15 residues long.

A note on this clonotype: This clone may be a read error of a much larger clone one base away. The V gene is TRBV6-2 or TRBV6-3, the J gene TRBJ2-3, with TRBD2 matching 9 bases. Germline CDR1 is MNHEY and CDR2 is SVGEGT. The ends lost 3 bases at V and 10 bases at J; junction bases unmatched: 14. The length of the CDR3 is 16 residues. CDR3 bases: TGTGCCAGCAGTTATGGGTGGACTAGCGAGCGGGATGCGCAGTATTTT. Protein product: CASSYGWTSERDAQYF.

This clonotype was picked up many times. The chain has TRBV7-2 and TRBJ1-2; D possibly corresponds to TRBD1 (5 bases). The germline V gene encodes CDR1 SGHTA and CDR2 FQGNSA. Deletions cut 2 bases from V and 13 bases from J, with 14 bases between. The CDR3 has 12 amino acids. CDR3 in DNA: TGTGCCAGCAGCTTATGGTGGGGCGCGATCACCTTC. Protein product: CASSLWWGAITF.

This clonotype showed up many times. The CDR3 DNA is TGTGCCAGCAGTGGGTTAGCGGGCATCTCCTACGAGCAGTACTTC. As protein: CASSGLAGISYEQYF. J is TRBJ2-7 and V is TRBV6-1, with 7 bases fitting TRBD2. CDR1 is MNHNS, CDR2 SASEGT, per germline. V was clipped by 4 bases and J by 0 bases; unmatched bases: 6. The CDR3 covers 15 residues.

This clonotype has a count of ten or more. This rearrangement joins TRBV2 to TRBJ2-3; 7 bases line up with TRBD2. This CDR3 spans 12 amino acids. Germline CDR1 SNHLY, CDR2 FYNNEI. With 6 bases clipped from V and 5 bases from J, the junction kept 2 bases outside the gene matches. Here the CDR3 DNA reads TGTGCCAGCAGGGGGGGGGGAGATACGCAGTATTTT. This sequence encodes CASRGGGDTQYF. Based on the CDR3 plus reference TRBV2 and TRBJ2-3, the full variable domain is EPEVTQTPSHQVTQMGQEVILRCVPISNHLYFYWYRQILGQKVEFLVSFYNNEISEKSEIFDDQFSVERPDGSNFTLKIRSTKLEDSAMYFCASRGGGDTQYFGPGTRLTVL.

To note about this clonotype: It may be a read error: a sequence one base away is much more abundant. V is TRBV19 and J is TRBJ1-1, with TRBD1 as a possible D gene (5 bases). Germline V lookup: CDR1 LNHDA, CDR2 SQIVND (reference sequence). This CDR3 spans 13 amino acids. As DNA, the CDR3 is TGTGCCTGTAGGTCCAGGGTGAACACTGAAGCTTTCTTT. Its translation is CACRSRVNTEAFF.

Many counts were recorded for this clonotype. The chain joins TRBV6-1 to TRBJ1-4; TRBD1 might be the D (5 bases). Germline V CDR1 and CDR2: MNHNS, SASEGT. This CDR3 region has 15 residues. Trimming took 3 bases from V and 2 from J, leaving 10 bases between them. The CDR3 is CASSDGAGTNEKLFF. CDR3 in DNA: TGTGCCAGCAGTGATGGGGCAGGCACTAATGAAAAACTGTTTTTT.

This sequence joins TRBV11-2 and TRBJ2-1; 8 nucleotides line up with TRBD1. V lost 1 base to trimming and J lost 3 bases; unmatched junction nucleotides: 11. The CDR3 spans 18 residues. Germline CDR1 reads SGHAT; CDR2 reads FQNNGV. Here the CDR3 DNA reads TGTGCCAGCAGCTTAGGCCCCAGGGGGCTAGGGTACTACAATGAGCAGTTCTTC. As protein: CASSLGPRGLGYYNEQFF. Based on the CDR3 plus reference TRBV11-2 and TRBJ2-1, the full variable domain is EAGVAQSPRYKIIEKRQSVAFWCNPISGHATLYWYQQILGQGPKLLIQFQNNGVVDDSQLPKDRFSAERLKGVDSTLKIQPAKLEDSAVYLCASSLGPRGLGYYNEQFFGPGTRLTVL.

In this sample, this clonotype turned up many times. The CDR3 sequence is CASSSDTGVFNYGYTF. CDR3 sequence (DNA): TGTGCCAGCAGCTCCGATACTGGGGTTTTCAACTATGGCTACACCTTC. The genes are TRBV7-9 and TRBJ1-2; no definite D call. V was pared by 4 bases and J by 2 bases, with 17 bases between. Per the germline V gene, CDR1 is SEHNR and CDR2 is FQNEAQ (reference sequence). The CDR3 is 16 amino acids. The complete variable domain, with remaining parts taken from reference TRBV7-9 and TRBJ1-2, reads DTGVSQNPRHKITKRGQNVTFRCDPISEHNRLYWYRQTLGQGPEFLTYFQNEAQLEKSRLLSDRFSAERPKGSFSTLEIQRTEQGDSAMYLCASSSDTGVFNYGYTFGSGTRLTVV.

This clonotype has at least ten counts. The J gene is TRBJ2-3, the V gene TRBV12-3 or TRBV12-4; 10 bases line up with TRBD2. The J segment lost 4 bases and the V segment lost 2 bases, leaving 3 bases of the junction unmatched. This CDR3 is built from 15 residues. CDR3 nucleotide sequence: TGTGCCAGCAGTTTATCTAGCGGGAGCGCAGATACGCAGTATTTT. Translating it yields CASSLSSGSADTQYF.

The genes are TRBV7-8 and TRBJ2-3; 9 positions agree with TRBD2. V lost 7 bases and J lost 2; bases outside the gene matches: 10. CDR3 length: 16 amino acids. Germline V gene lookup returns CDR1 SGHVS and CDR2 FQNEAQ. CDR3 sequence reads: CASTKGPSGDTDTQYF. The CDR3 DNA is TGTGCCAGCACCAAAGGGCCTAGCGGGGACACAGATACGCAGTATTTT.

At least ten counts were recorded for this clonotype. The chain has TRBV28 and TRBJ2-1, with a tentative D call TRBD2 (6 bases). Germline V gene lookup returns CDR1 MDHEN and CDR2 SYDVKM. The CDR3 totals 15 residues. The ends were cut back, 8 bases at V and 2 bases at J, with 16 bases in the middle. The CDR3 region is CASRPGGSAYNEQFF. DNA for the CDR3: TGTGCCAGCCGTCCTGGGGGGAGCGCCTACAATGAGCAGTTCTTC. Full variable domain (rest looked up from reference TRBV28 and TRBJ2-1): DVKVTQSSRYLVKRTGEKVFLECVQDMDHENMFWYRQDPGLGLRLIYFSYDVKMKEKGDIPEGYSVSREKKERFSLILESASTNQTSMYLCASRPGGSAYNEQFFGPGTRLTVL.

The table lists this clonotype with a few counts. CDR3 nucleotides: TGTGCCAGCAGTTACTCGCCGGGAGAGGCCTCCTACGAGCAGTACTTC. It is translated as CASSYSPGEASYEQYF. The gene calls are TRBV6-5 and TRBJ2-7; possibly TRBD2 for D (6 bases). Germline values: CDR1 MNHEY, CDR2 SVGAGI. Trimming cost V 0 bases and J 0 bases, with 12 bases left between them. There are 16 residues in the CDR3.

This chain connects TRBV9 to TRBJ2-7; 10 positions agree with TRBD1. This CDR3 region has 15 residues. Looked up from germline, CDR1 is SGDLS and CDR2 is YYNGEE. With V trimmed by 2 bases and J by 0 bases, 2 bases remained unmatched. The DNA for the CDR3 is TGTGCCAGCAGCGTTGGGACAGGGGTCTCCTACGAGCAGTACTTC. Amino acid sequence: CASSVGTGVSYEQYF.

The rearrangement uses TRBV15 and TRBJ2-7, with TRBD2 as a possible D gene (5 bases). The CDR3 is 13 amino acids. With 1 base removed from V and 6 bases from J, the gap between germline ends came to 10 bases. Germline lookup yields CDR1 LNHNV and CDR2 YYDKDF (reference sequence). Written as DNA, the CDR3 is TGTGCCACCAGCAGAGTGGGAGCATCCGAGCAGTACTTC. It yields the protein CATSRVGASEQYF.

V gene TRBV19 combines with J gene TRBJ2-7, with 10 bases that match TRBD1. Trimming took 6 bases from V and 6 from J; bases not matched to a gene: 11. The germline V gene encodes CDR1 LNHDA and CDR2 SQIVND (reference sequence). The CDR3 is 15 residues long. CDR3 nucleotide sequence: TGTGCCAGTAGCTCCGGGCCGGGACAGGGGTTCGAGCAGTACTTC. Its translation is CASSSGPGQGFEQYF.

This clonotype was seen ten or more times. The chain joins TRBV20-1 to TRBJ2-7; D gene uncertain. Looked up from germline, CDR1 is DFQATT and CDR2 is SNEGSKA (reference sequence). The CDR3 is 12 residues long. With 3 bases removed from V and 0 bases from J, the gap between germline ends came to 6 bases. The CDR3 spells CSASASSYEQYF. The CDR3, as DNA: TGCAGTGCTAGCGCCTCCTCCTACGAGCAGTACTTC.

This clonotype was seen ten or more times. The V and J genes are TRBV2 and TRBJ2-7; D is uncertain. The ends were cut back, 4 bases at V and 2 bases at J, with 12 bases in the middle. The CDR3 has 14 amino acids. CDR1 and CDR2 (germline): SNHLY, FYNNEI. The CDR3 loop is CASSVVTLTYEQYF. The CDR3 DNA reads as TGTGCCAGCAGTGTGGTAACGTTAACCTACGAGCAGTACTTC.

This clonotype has a count of ten or more. Its ends do not fully match the called genes, so a read error is possible. The J gene is TRBJ2-3, the V gene TRBV6-2 or TRBV6-3; D may match TRBD1 or TRBD2 (5 bases each). The CDR3 runs to 11 residues. Germline lookup yields CDR1 MNHEY and CDR2 SVGEGT. CDR3 nucleotides: TGTGGCAGCAGAGGGGAAGATACGCAGTATTTT. Encoded protein: CGSRGEDTQYF.

This clonotype has a count of ten or more. The chain uses TRBV7-9 and TRBJ2-3; unclear D gene. The CDR3 consists of 12 residues. V was shortened by 5 bases and J by 6 bases, with 9 bases between the two germline ends. The germline CDR1 and CDR2 sequences are SEHNR and FQNEAQ (reference sequence). The CDR3 loop reads CASSPTLDTQYF. The CDR3 DNA reads as TGTGCCAGCAGCCCAACTCTGGATACGCAGTATTTT.

This clonotype was found a few times. The chain has TRBV27 and TRBJ2-5; 9 positions agree with TRBD1. The CDR3 length is 16 residues. V shed 4 bases, J shed 4 bases, and the junction held 10 bases outside the gene matches. Germline V gives CDR1 MNHEY, CDR2 SMNVEV (reference sequence). CDR3 nucleotide sequence: TGTGCCAGCAGTTCATATCCGGGACAGGGAGCAGAGACCCAGTACTTC. Translation gives CASSSYPGQGAETQYF.